Each of the 32 T cell receptor beta chains below was sequenced from the same sample in a study of blood T cell repertoires in COVID-19. Produced via immunoSEQ multiplex PCR; TCRdb's table is partial and in-frame only. Among about 220,000 clones listed, around 80% were seen once. The sample consisted of peripheral blood. The receptor set was obtained from a human donor in a cohort sampled during active COVID-19.

This clone was observed a handful of times. The V gene is TRBV28, the J gene TRBJ2-4, with TRBD1 matching over 12 bases. The J segment lost 7 bases and the V segment lost 5 bases, leaving 6 bases of the junction unmatched. The length of the CDR3 is 15 residues. The germline V gene encodes CDR1 MDHEN and CDR2 SYDVKM. As DNA, the CDR3 is TGTGCCAGCAGTCTGCCCGGGACAGGGGGCAACATTCAGTACTTC. This encodes CASSLPGTGGNIQYF.

The rearrangement joins TRBV23-1 to TRBJ2-7; TRBD1 matches at 9 bases. TRBV23-1 is reported as an ORF; its role is uncertain. V lost 5 bases, J lost 4 bases, and 6 bases stayed unmatched. The CDR3 consists of 14 residues. The CDR3 loop reads CASSSGTGSYEQYF. The CDR3 DNA sequence: TGCGCCAGCAGTTCCGGGACAGGGTCTTACGAGCAGTACTTC.

J is TRBJ2-7 and V is TRBV13; D ambiguous. With 5 bases removed from V and 2 bases from J, the gap between germline ends came to 4 bases. Germline loops: CDR1 PRHDT, CDR2 FYEKMQ (reference sequence). This CDR3 is 11 amino acids long. Here the CDR3 reads CASSLTYEQYF. The CDR3 DNA follows: TGTGCCAGCAGCCTAACCTACGAGCAGTACTTC.

The chain couples TRBV11-2 to TRBJ2-7; 10 positions match TRBD1. Germline-derived CDR1 and CDR2 are SGHAT and FQNNGV. The CDR3 sequence is 15 residues long. Trimming at V came to 1 base and at J to 5 bases, leaving 5 bases not matched to a gene. The CDR3 here is CASSLVGTGVNEQYF. CDR3 nucleotides: TGTGCCAGCAGCTTAGTTGGGACAGGGGTAAACGAGCAGTACTTC. The full variable domain, with the rest looked up from reference TRBV11-2 and TRBJ2-7, is EAGVAQSPRYKIIEKRQSVAFWCNPISGHATLYWYQQILGQGPKLLIQFQNNGVVDDSQLPKDRFSAERLKGVDSTLKIQPAKLEDSAVYLCASSLVGTGVNEQYFGPGTRLTVT.

Here the CDR3 reads CASSYSGRVSEAFF. DNA for the CDR3: TGTGCCAGCAGTTACTCGGGCAGGGTGTCTGAAGCTTTCTTT. The chain carries TRBV6-2 or TRBV6-3 and TRBJ1-1; D perhaps matches TRBD1 (5 bases). This CDR3 is built from 14 residues. Germline V lookup: CDR1 MNHEY, CDR2 SVGEGT. V lost 0 bases and J 6 bases, leaving 11 bases between the germline ends.

The chain couples TRBV7-2 to TRBJ1-5; D is unresolved. The CDR3 totals 12 residues. V dropped 5 bases and J dropped 6 bases, with 8 bases sitting between them. Germline loops: CDR1 SGHTA, CDR2 FQGNSA. The CDR3: CASSREGQPQHF. The CDR3 DNA reads as TGTGCCAGCAGCCGGGAGGGTCAGCCCCAGCATTTT.

V gene TRBV9 combines with J gene TRBJ2-1, with TRBD2 matching over 12 bases. Germline lookup yields CDR1 SGDLS and CDR2 YYNGEE. V dropped 0 bases and J dropped 7; count of bases not matched to a gene: 8. The CDR3 loop spans 17 amino acids. The CDR3 DNA is TGTGCCAGCAGCGTAGCGACTAGCGGGAGTTTCTTGAATGAGCAGTTCTTC. This sequence encodes CASSVATSGSFLNEQFF. The whole variable domain, remainder taken from reference TRBV9 and TRBJ2-1, is DSGVTQTPKHLITATGQRVTLRCSPRSGDLSVYWYQQSLDQGLQFLIQYYNGEERAKGNILERFSAQQFPDLHSELNLSSLELGDSALYFCASSVATSGSFLNEQFFGPGTRLTVL.

The V and J genes are TRBV27 and TRBJ2-5, with TRBD2 as a possible D gene (5 bases). Germline V gene data show CDR1 as MNHEY and CDR2 as SMNVEV (reference sequence). V was shortened by 5 bases and J by 2 bases, with 15 bases between the two germline ends. The CDR3 loop spans 15 amino acids. Written as DNA, the CDR3 is TGTGCCAGCAGTCCGACACCGAGGGTTCAAGAGACCCAGTACTTC. This encodes CASSPTPRVQETQYF.

The rearrangement links TRBV9 to TRBJ1-2; 8 bases fit TRBD1. The length of the CDR3 is 18 residues. Germline lookup yields CDR1 SGDLS and CDR2 YYNGEE. With V trimmed by 0 bases and J by 0 bases, 10 bases remained unmatched. In DNA form, the CDR3 reads TGTGCCAGCAGCGTAGAAGGGTGGGCAGGGGGCTCTAACTATGGCTACACCTTC. Translating it yields CASSVEGWAGGSNYGYTF.

This clone has a handful of counts. The chain has TRBV7-9 and TRBJ1-1; 7 bases align to TRBD1. This CDR3 has 13 amino acids. The V and J ends lost 5 bases and 10 bases, in that order; junction bases with no gene match: 10. From germline, CDR1 is SEHNR and CDR2 FQNEAQ (reference sequence). DNA of the CDR3: TGTGCCAGCAGCATTCGAGGACAGGATCTAGCTTTCTTT. Amino acid sequence: CASSIRGQDLAFF.

In this sample, this clone turned up a few times. V and J are TRBV5-1 and TRBJ1-4; D may be TRBD1 (6 bases). CDR1 is SGHRS, CDR2 YFSETQ, per germline. The V end was cut by 4 bases, the J end by 4 bases, with 11 bases between. The CDR3 runs 14 residues. The CDR3 bases are TGCGCCAGCAGCCGGGACAACCGTAATGAAAAACTGTTTTTT. As protein: CASSRDNRNEKLFF. The variable domain in full, with the rest retrieved from reference TRBV5-1 and TRBJ1-4, is KAGVTQTPRYLIKTRGQQVTLSCSPISGHRSVSWYQQTPGQGLQFLFEYFSETQRNKGNFPGRFSGRQFSNSRSEMNVSTLELGDSALYLCASSRDNRNEKLFFGSGTQLSVL.

The chain combines TRBV10-3 with TRBJ2-7; 8 bases agree with TRBD2. This CDR3 contains 15 residues. Germline lookup yields CDR1 ENHRY and CDR2 SYGVKD. Unmatched junction bases numbered 7, after V lost 6 bases and J lost 0 bases. CDR3 sequence: CAISRTSGSSYEQYF. The DNA for the CDR3 is TGTGCCATCAGCCGAACTAGCGGTAGCTCCTACGAGCAGTACTTC.

This chain uses TRBV6-2 or TRBV6-3 with TRBJ2-7; tentative D call: TRBD1 (6 bases). The CDR3 length is 14 residues. Germline CDR1 is MNHEY and CDR2 is SVGEGT. Trimming left V 5 bases short and J 0 bases short, with 11 bases between. In DNA form, the CDR3 reads TGTGCCAGCAGTAGAGGGGGAAGCTCCTACGAGCAGTACTTC. Its translation: CASSRGGSSYEQYF.

The V gene is TRBV19, the J gene TRBJ1-6; D not certain. V lost 6 bases to trimming and J lost 11 bases, with 17 bases between them. From germline, CDR1 is LNHDA and CDR2 SQIVND (reference sequence). The CDR3 loop spans 14 amino acids. This chain's CDR3 is CASRQSLNGAPLHF. CDR3 DNA sequence: TGTGCCAGTAGACAGAGCCTGAACGGTGCACCCCTCCACTTT.

V gene TRBV3-1 (or the pseudogene TRBV3-2) combines with J gene TRBJ1-3; D gene unclear. The germline gives CDR1 LGHDT, CDR2 YNNKEL (reference sequence). The CDR3 is 12 amino acids. Trimming removed 1 base from V and 9 bases from J, with 7 bases in between. The CDR3 DNA sequence: TGTGCCAGCAGCCAAGCCTCCAGCACCATATATTTT. As protein: CASSQASSTIYF.

The CDR3 DNA sequence: TGTGCCAGCTCCAGCTTGGGACAGTTCTACGAGCAGTACTTC. This translates into CASSSLGQFYEQYF. The rearrangement uses TRBV28 and TRBJ2-7, with 7 bases aligning to TRBD1. The germline V gene has CDR1 MDHEN and CDR2 SYDVKM. The ends lost 8 bases at V and 3 bases at J; junction bases unmatched: 10. The CDR3 spans 14 residues.

This clone was detected a few times. The chain recombines TRBV30 with TRBJ1-1; D perhaps matches TRBD1 (6 bases). Trimming left V 4 bases short and J 5 bases short, with 20 bases between. Per germline, CDR1 GTSNPN and CDR2 SVGIG (reference sequence). The CDR3 is 15 amino acids. CDR3 nucleotides: TGTGCCTGGAAGGAGATTAGGGGGTCGTGGACTGAAGCTTTCTTT. This codes for CAWKEIRGSWTEAFF.

This clone was observed a few times. V is TRBV4-2 and J is TRBJ1-1; tentative D call: TRBD1 (6 bases). CDR1 and CDR2 (germline): LGHNA, YNFKEQ. V was trimmed by 0 bases and J by 0 bases, leaving 26 bases between them. The CDR3 is 21 amino acids. The CDR3, as DNA: TGTGCCAGCAGCCAAGATACCTCCCTTGGGACACCAAGGTCCCTGAACACTGAAGCTTTCTTT. It is translated as CASSQDTSLGTPRSLNTEAFF.

The chain employs TRBV12-3 or TRBV12-4 and TRBJ2-7, with D possibly matching TRBD1 (5 bases). The CDR3 has 11 residues. Trimming stripped 5 bases from V and 6 bases from J, with 8 bases between. The CDR3 sequence is CASSLRVEQYF. The CDR3 DNA sequence: TGTGCCAGCAGTCTCAGGGTCGAGCAGTACTTC.

This clone has only one observation. The gene calls are TRBV4-3 and TRBJ2-1; 7 bases match TRBD2. CDR1 and CDR2 from the germline V gene are LGHNA and YSLEER. V lost 1 base to trimming and J lost 9 bases; unmatched junction nucleotides: 9. This CDR3 contains 15 residues. The CDR3 region has the DNA TGCGCCAGCAGCCAAGGGACTAGGGCAGGCGGTGAGCAGTTCTTC. Translating it yields CASSQGTRAGGEQFF.

V is TRBV21-1 and J is TRBJ2-3; the D call TRBD2 from the table was never checked on the DNA. TRBV21-1 corresponds to a pseudogene. There are 15 residues in the CDR3. CDR3 residues: CASSKREPDGDTQYF. DNA of the CDR3: TGTGCCAGCAGCAAACGGGAGCCGGACGGAGATACGCAGTATTTT.

The CDR3 DNA reads as TGTGCCAGCAGCGACGAAGGGGGTCAGCCCCAGCATTTT. Its translation: CASSDEGGQPQHF. The chain uses TRBV9 and TRBJ1-5; TRBD1 might be the D (6 bases). V was trimmed by 3 bases and J by 6 bases, leaving 10 bases between them. Germline V gives CDR1 SGDLS, CDR2 YYNGEE. The CDR3 consists of 13 residues.

The count of this clone is one. The chain uses TRBV7-2 and TRBJ1-2; a possible D gene is TRBD1 (6 bases). CDR3 length: 16 amino acids. The V and J ends lost 1 base and 4 bases respectively, with 16 bases between them. Germline V gene data show CDR1 as SGHTA and CDR2 as FQGNSA. The CDR3 coding sequence is TGTGCCAGCAGCTTAGGGTACAGGGAAATCGGCTATGGCTACACCTTC. Protein product: CASSLGYREIGYGYTF.

This rearrangement joins TRBV6-6 to TRBJ1-3, with D perhaps matching TRBD1 (5 bases). The germline CDR1 and CDR2 sequences are MNHNY and SVGAGI (reference sequence). Deletions cut 0 bases from V and 2 bases from J, with 11 bases between. The CDR3 spans 16 residues. CDR3 sequence (DNA): TGTGCCAGCAGTTACTCGAGCAGGGCTGCTGGAAACACCATATATTTT. The encoded protein is CASSYSSRAAGNTIYF.

This clone was counted only a few times. The V call is TRBV27, the J call TRBJ2-3; 9 bases map to TRBD1. Looked up from germline, CDR1 is MNHEY and CDR2 is SMNVEV (reference sequence). The CDR3 has 15 amino acids. Germline trimming cut 3 bases from V and 5 bases from J; bases unmatched to any gene: 6. The CDR3 sequence is CASSFRTGVEDTQYF. The DNA for the CDR3 is TGTGCCAGCAGTTTCCGGACAGGGGTAGAAGATACGCAGTATTTT.

This sequence joins TRBV10-3 and TRBJ1-1; 10 positions match TRBD1. The germline gives CDR1 ENHRY, CDR2 SYGVKD. CDR3 size: 14 residues. Trimming removed 4 bases from V and 3 bases from J; junction bases left unmatched: 2. CDR3 protein: CAISGDRGYTEAFF. The DNA for the CDR3 is TGTGCCATCAGTGGGGACAGGGGATACACTGAAGCTTTCTTT.

The chain employs TRBV11-2 and TRBJ2-7; TRBD1 matches 12 bases. This CDR3 is 15 amino acids long. CDR1 and CDR2 from the germline V gene are SGHAT and FQNNGV. V trimming: 5 bases; J trimming: 1 base; junction bases outside the gene matches: 3. The CDR3 DNA is TGTGCCAGCAGCCGGGACAGGGGGCATTCCTACGAGCAGTACTTC. It yields the protein CASSRDRGHSYEQYF. Using reference TRBV11-2 and TRBJ2-7 for the parts outside the CDR3, the full variable domain is EAGVAQSPRYKIIEKRQSVAFWCNPISGHATLYWYQQILGQGPKLLIQFQNNGVVDDSQLPKDRFSAERLKGVDSTLKIQPAKLEDSAVYLCASSRDRGHSYEQYFGPGTRLTVT.

The chain carries TRBV6-2 or TRBV6-3 and TRBJ1-1; D call uncertain. The germline V gene has CDR1 MNHEY and CDR2 SVGEGT. This CDR3 region has 16 residues. Between the trimmed V and J ends, which lost 3 bases and 0 bases, there was a span of 14 bases. The CDR3 sequence: CASSYTVETMNTEAFF. The CDR3 DNA sequence: TGTGCCAGCAGTTATACCGTAGAAACTATGAACACTGAAGCTTTCTTT.

This chain connects TRBV28 to TRBJ2-7; D is perhaps TRBD1 (6 bases). The germline CDR1 and CDR2 sequences are MDHEN and SYDVKM. Between the trimmed V and J ends, which lost 5 bases and 1 base, there was a span of 15 bases. The CDR3 sequence is 15 residues long. CDR3 amino acids: CASSPAVQGSYEQYF. The CDR3 coding sequence is TGTGCCAGCAGTCCCGCGGTTCAGGGGTCCTACGAGCAGTACTTC.

This clone has more than one count but fewer than ten. V gene TRBV3-1 (or the pseudogene TRBV3-2) combines with J gene TRBJ1-5; TRBD1 matches 11 bases. CDR3 length equals 15 residues. V was clipped by 4 bases and J by 6 bases; unmatched bases: 5. Germline assignment: CDR1 LGHDT and CDR2 YNNKEL (reference sequence). CDR3 nucleotide sequence: TGTGCCAGCAGCCCACAGGGACAGGGGGGTCAGCCCCAGCATTTT. Translating gives CASSPQGQGGQPQHF.

This chain joins TRBV7-2 and TRBJ2-6; TRBD1 is a possible D gene (6 bases). V lost 5 bases and J lost 0, with 17 bases in between. Germline V gene data show CDR1 as SGHTA and CDR2 as FQGNSA. The CDR3 length is 18 residues. The CDR3 DNA is TGTGCCAGCAGCCCCCTCGGGACAACAGCCTCTGGGGCCAACGTCCTGACTTTC. Encoded protein: CASSPLGTTASGANVLTF. The full variable domain, completed using reference TRBV7-2 and TRBJ2-6, is GAGVSQSPSNKVTEKGKDVELRCDPISGHTALYWYRQSLGQGLEFLIYFQGNSAPDKSGLPSDRFSAERTGGSVSTLTIQRTQQEDSAVYLCASSPLGTTASGANVLTFGAGSRLTVL.

The CDR3 is CASTRWGSSIEQYF. CDR3 nucleotides: TGTGCCAGCACTAGATGGGGCAGTTCAATCGAGCAGTACTTC. This chain uses TRBV28 with TRBJ2-7, with D possibly being TRBD1 (5 bases). CDR3 length: 14 amino acids. CDR1 is MDHEN, CDR2 SYDVKM, per germline. The V gene lost 7 bases and the J gene lost 6 bases, with 19 bases spanning the gap.